These T cell receptor beta chains were read from a single sample in a study of blood T cells in healthy people across ages. TCRdb passed the 5' RACE reads through MiXCR, listing each CDR3 protein once. Among approximately 1.5 million distinct CDR3 sequences, about 31% were seen once, and the ten largest hold around 11%. Sample: blood. The source of these receptors is a woman in her 30s in good health. The CDR3 runs from the conserved cysteine through the conserved F or W. D genes are given only for firm matches. Clone sizes are given selectively: once, few, many, or a class where the clone is expanded.

size,V,J,D,DNA,CDR3
few,TRBV20-1,TRBJ2-7,-,TGCAGTGCTTCCCCGTTCTTCGGCTCCTACGAGCAGTACTTC,CSASPFFGSYEQYF
few,TRBV7-9,TRBJ2-7,-,TGTGCCAGCAGCTTTGGTGGGCAGGGATCCGAGCAGTACTTC,CASSFGGQGSEQYF
-,TRBV20-1,TRBJ2-3,TRBD2,TGCAGTGGGACGAGGGTAGCGGGAACGGATACGCAGTATTTT,CSGTRVAGTDTQYF
-,TRBV27,TRBJ2-1,-,TGTGCCAGCAGTTTCGGGCTAGGGGAAAATGAGCAGTTCTTC,CASSFGLGENEQFF
few,TRBV4-2,TRBJ1-4,-,TGTGCCAGCAGCCAAGATTTGGTAGTGGAAGAAAAACTGTTTTTT,CASSQDLVVEEKLFF
few,TRBV3-1,TRBJ1-2,-,TGTGCCAGCAGCCAACTCTTGCTTTCTGGCTACACCTTC,CASSQLLLSGYTF
few,TRBV6-1,TRBJ2-4,TRBD1,TGTGCCAGCAGTGAAGGACAGGGGCGAGGGGAGCAGTACTTC,CASSEGQGRGEQYF
-,TRBV20-1,TRBJ1-1,-,TGCAGTGCCAGTCCGGGACACAAGAACACTGAAGCTTTCTTT,CSASPGHKNTEAFF
-,TRBV5-1,TRBJ1-4,TRBD1,TGCGCCAGCAGCTTGTCCACAGGGGGCTTTGAAAAACTGTTTTTT,CASSLSTGGFEKLFF
few,TRBV9,TRBJ2-7,TRBD2,TGTGCCAGCAGCGTAGGGACGGGAGGGCCAGAAGAGCAGTACTTC,CASSVGTGGPEEQYF
few,TRBV27,TRBJ2-3,TRBD1,TGTGCCAGCAGTTCCCGGGACAGGGGGCGTTCGGGAGATACGCAGTATTTT,CASSSRDRGRSGDTQYF
few,TRBV3-1,TRBJ2-1,-,TGTGCCAGCAGCCAAGACGGCGGCCACAATGAGCAGTTCTTC,CASSQDGGHNEQFF
-,TRBV4-2,TRBJ1-4,-,TGTGCCAGCAGCTACGTCTCAAATGAAAAACGGTTTTTT,CASSYVSNEKRFF
-,TRBV18,TRBJ1-6,-,TGTGCCAGCTCACCAAGGCCTTCACCCCTCCACTTT,CASSPRPSPLHF
-,TRBV10-3,TRBJ2-7,-,TGTGCCATCAGTGAGTCGACGGGGGTAGGGGAGACCCGGTACTTC,CAISESTGVGETRYF
-,TRBV30,TRBJ2-5,TRBD1,TGTGCCTGGGCGCCCCGGGACAGGGAATGGGAGACCCAGTACTTC,CAWAPRDREWETQYF
-,TRBV6-1,TRBJ1-2,-,TGTGCCAGCAGCCACACTAACCTGGGGCCGTTCCCCTATGGCTACACCTTC,CASSHTNLGPFPYGYTF
few,TRBV20-1,TRBJ1-4,-,TGCAGTGCCAGAGTGTACTCCAAGGGGGAACTGTTTTTT,CSARVYSKGELFF
many,TRBV12-3/TRBV12-4,TRBJ2-1,-,TGTGCCAGCAGTTTAAGGGAAGCCTACAATGAGCAGTTCTTC,CASSLREAYNEQFF
-,TRBV5-1,TRBJ1-2,-,TGCGCCAGCAGCTTCGAAAGTTCCTATAGCTACACCTTC,CASSFESSYSYTF
few,TRBV9,TRBJ2-7,-,TGTGCCAGCAGCGTAGCACCAGGGCAGTCCTACGAGCAGTACTTC,CASSVAPGQSYEQYF
-,TRBV7-3,TRBJ1-5,-,TGTGCCAGCAGCTTAATTGACAGCTTATATAGCAATCAGCCCCAGCATTTT,CASSLIDSLYSNQPQHF
few,TRBV24-1,TRBJ2-3,-,TGTGCCACCAGTGATTCCCGGGGCGGTCTGACAGATACGCAGTATTTT,CATSDSRGGLTDTQYF
few,TRBV30,TRBJ2-4,-,TGTGCCTGGAGCCTTAGTTCTGGGACTCAGTACTTC,CAWSLSSGTQYF
-,TRBV7-2,TRBJ2-2,TRBD2,TGTGCCAGCAGCCCCCTACCGGGGGAGGGCACCGGGGAGCTGTTTTTT,CASSPLPGEGTGELFF
few,TRBV6-2/TRBV6-3,TRBJ2-3,TRBD2,TGTGCCAGCAGCAATAGCGGGGGTACGCAGTATTTT,CASSNSGGTQYF
few,TRBV6-6,TRBJ2-5,TRBD2,TGTGCCAGCAGTTACTCGGTCCTAGCGGGGTTCGGAGAGACCCAGTACTTC,CASSYSVLAGFGETQYF
-,TRBV10-3,TRBJ2-1,-,TGTGCCATCAGGGCAGACAGGGTAACGGGAGTTCGGGTATACAATGAGCAGTTCTTC,CAIRADRVTGVRVYNEQFF
-,TRBV6-5,TRBJ1-4,-,TGTGCCAGCAGTTCGACAGCTCCCAATCGCTTGTTTTTT,CASSSTAPNRLFF
-,TRBV7-8,TRBJ2-5,-,TGTGCCAGCAGTTCGAAACCGGGCGGGGAGACCCAGTACTTC,CASSSKPGGETQYF
-,TRBV20-1,TRBJ1-2,-,TGCAGTGCTAGAGATGGGTCGGGGGGTGGAGGGTCTGGCTACACCTTC,CSARDGSGGGGSGYTF
-,TRBV6-2/TRBV6-3,TRBJ2-7,TRBD2,TGTGCCAGCAGTTACTTGGCGGGAGTTACCTACGAGCAGTACTTC,CASSYLAGVTYEQYF
many,TRBV20-1,TRBJ2-4,TRBD1,TGCAGTGCTGGGATGGGACAGGACATTCAGTACTTC,CSAGMGQDIQYF
-,TRBV20-1,TRBJ2-1,TRBD2,TGCAGTGCTAGAGACCGGACTAGCCCCTGGAATGAGCAGTTCTTC,CSARDRTSPWNEQFF
few,TRBV5-1,TRBJ2-5,TRBD1,TGCGCCAGCAGCTTAAGACAGGGCGTGGAGACCCAGTACTTC,CASSLRQGVETQYF
many,TRBV3-1,TRBJ1-2,-,TGCGCCAGCAGCCAGGGAGGGATCGGCTACACCTTC,CASSQGGIGYTF
few,TRBV30,TRBJ1-1,TRBD1,TGTGCCTGGAGTTTCCTCCCGACAGGGCGGACTGAAGCTTTCTTT,CAWSFLPTGRTEAFF
many,TRBV5-1,TRBJ2-2,-,TGCGCCAGCAGCTTTTCGGGGAACACCGGGGAGCTGTTTTTT,CASSFSGNTGELFF
-,TRBV20-1,TRBJ2-1,-,TGCAGTGCCCGGACTACCAAACTAGGAGATGAGCAGTTCTTC,CSARTTKLGDEQFF
-,TRBV12-3/TRBV12-4,TRBJ2-7,-,TGTGCCAGCAGTTTATCGGGGCGGGACCAAGCGTCCTACGAGCAGTACTTC,CASSLSGRDQASYEQYF
-,TRBV24-1,TRBJ1-1,-,TGTGCCACCAGACGATGGGGCGTGAACACTGAAGCTTTCTTT,CATRRWGVNTEAFF
once,TRBV5-1,TRBJ2-3,-,TGCGCCAGCAGCTCAACTAGCAAACCCGCAGATACGCAGTATTTT,CASSSTSKPADTQYF
few,TRBV24-1,TRBJ1-4,-,TGTGCCCATGGGATCAATGAGGGACTGTTTTTT,CAHGINEGLFF
-,TRBV5-6,TRBJ2-3,TRBD2,TGTGCCAGCAGCTTGGGGGCGGGACTACCAAGCACAGATACGCAGTATTTT,CASSLGAGLPSTDTQYF
few,TRBV9,TRBJ1-2,-,TGTGCCAGCAGCGTAGACCCGACAGATTCCTATGGCTACACCTTC,CASSVDPTDSYGYTF
-,TRBV20-1,TRBJ2-7,TRBD2,TGCAGTGCTAGACCCCTGACTAGCGGGGCACTTTACGAGCAGTACTTC,CSARPLTSGALYEQYF
-,TRBV20-1,TRBJ2-7,TRBD2,TGCAGTGCCCTCCCGGGACTAGCGGGAGAGTACTACGAGCAGTACTTC,CSALPGLAGEYYEQYF
-,TRBV25-1,TRBJ2-1,-,TGTGCCGGCAGTGAATTGAATTTGGCTAGCCGAGGCTACAATGAGCAGTTCTTC,CAGSELNLASRGYNEQFF